The 3 T cell receptor beta chains in this list originate from one sample, sequenced in a study of blood T cell repertoires in COVID-19. Repertoires were generated with immunoSEQ multiplex PCR, while TCRdb's copy carries only in-frame clones and drops some. The profile shows around 310,000 clones, approximately 89% of them singletons. Sequenced material: PBMCs or T cells enriched from blood (not recorded which). The receptor source for this set is a woman in her thirties who had recovered from COVID-19.

This chain joins TRBV4-3 and TRBJ2-5; 7 nucleotides match TRBD2. Germline V gene lookup returns CDR1 LGHNA and CDR2 YSLEER. This CDR3 has 17 amino acids. The ends lost 4 bases at V and 7 bases at J; junction bases unmatched: 18. The CDR3 nucleotides read TGCGCCAGCAGCCCCTCGCGGGCGGGAGCTTCTAGGGGGACCCAGTACTTC. This gives the protein CASSPSRAGASRGTQYF.

This clone was detected only once. The chain couples TRBV19 to TRBJ1-5; possibly TRBD1 for D (6 bases). V was shortened by 4 bases and J by 4 bases, with 8 bases between the two germline ends. The CDR3 runs 13 residues. The germline V gene has CDR1 LNHDA and CDR2 SQIVND (reference sequence). CDR3 bases: TGTGCCAGTAGTACCAGGGGAAATCAGCCCCAGCATTTT. Translating gives CASSTRGNQPQHF.

This rearrangement joins TRBV28 to TRBJ1-3; D possibly corresponds to TRBD1 (5 bases). There are 13 residues in the CDR3. Germline lookup yields CDR1 MDHEN and CDR2 SYDVKM. The V end was cut by 8 bases, the J end by 5 bases, with 13 bases between. As DNA, the CDR3 is TGTGCCAGCGGCAGGGTTAATCGAAACACCATATATTTT. Translating it yields CASGRVNRNTIYF.